This is a list of T cell receptor beta chains from one sample in a study of molecular identifiers for immune sequencing clone quantification. TCRdb used MiXCR to reprocess the PCR reads, holding one entry per CDR3 protein. Counted here are over 550,000 distinct CDR3 sequences, roughly 23% occurring once; the ten biggest clones make up approximately 0.75%. The sequenced sample consisted of naive CD8+ T cells from blood, with Jurkat cell RNA spiked in. Receptor source: a human donor in good health. Some libraries in this study had Jurkat cell RNA spiked in. The CDR3 runs from the conserved cysteine through the conserved F or W. Fields, in order: D gene, J gene, clone size, V gene, CDR3 DNA, CDR3 protein. The D gene is left open where the match is weak. A clone size is listed for some rows: how often the clone was seen (once, few, many), or a class if it is expanded.

- | TRBJ2-7 | many | TRBV6-2/TRBV6-3 | TGTGCCAGCAGCCCGGGACTCCCCTACGAGCAGTACTTC | CASSPGLPYEQYF
TRBD2 | TRBJ2-3 | - | TRBV27 | TGTGCCAGCAGTTTTGGAGCGGGGGGGGGGGCAGATACGCAGTATTTT | CASSFGAGGGADTQYF
- | TRBJ2-3 | many | TRBV27 | TGTGCCAGCAGTCCCTTGAGCCCCGGTGCAGATACGCAGTATTTT | CASSPLSPGADTQYF
- | TRBJ1-5 | - | TRBV6-5 | TGTGCCAGCACCGATGGACGGAATAATCAGCCCCAGCATTTT | CASTDGRNNQPQHF
- | TRBJ2-7 | - | TRBV11-2 | TGTGCCAGCAGCTTAGTTACAGGGTTGAGCTCCTACGAGCAGTACTTC | CASSLVTGLSSYEQYF
- | TRBJ2-4 | many | TRBV7-9 | TGTGCCAGCAGCTTAGCCGCCGGTCGGACAAAAAACATTCAGTACTTC | CASSLAAGRTKNIQYF
- | TRBJ2-1 | many | TRBV24-1 | TGTGCCACCTCTCCGGGGCAGAGCTCCTACAATGAGCAGTTCTTC | CATSPGQSSYNEQFF
- | TRBJ2-7 | - | TRBV30 | TGTGCCCGGAGTGCAGGGGTTGAGCAGTACTTC | CARSAGVEQYF
- | TRBJ1-5 | many | TRBV13 | TGTGCCAGCAGCGAGGGACTGAGCAATCAGCCCCAGCATTTT | CASSEGLSNQPQHF
- | TRBJ2-1 | - | TRBV6-6 | TGTGCCAGCAGTTATAGTACCAACAATGAGCAGTTCTTC | CASSYSTNNEQFF
TRBD2 | TRBJ2-1 | few | TRBV28 | TGTGCCAGCAGTTTTCGGGGGGTTTACAATGAGCAGTTCTTC | CASSFRGVYNEQFF
- | TRBJ1-2 | few | TRBV6-5 | TGTGCCAGCAGCCCCCTTTATTCAGATGGAGTTAACTATGGCTACACCTTC | CASSPLYSDGVNYGYTF
TRBD2 | TRBJ2-5 | - | TRBV19 | TGTGCCAGTAGCAACTCGGGGGGACTAGAGACCCAGTACTTC | CASSNSGGLETQYF
TRBD2 | TRBJ2-5 | - | TRBV25-1 | TGTGCCAGCAGTGATAGCGGGAGGGCCCTTTTAGAGACCCAGTACTTC | CASSDSGRALLETQYF
- | TRBJ1-5 | many | TRBV4-1 | TGCGCCAGCAGCCAAGGGGGCGGGCAGCCCCAGCATTTT | CASSQGGGQPQHF
- | TRBJ2-6 | many | TRBV6-5 | TGTGCCAGCAGTTACTTCTCTGGGGCCAACGTCCTGACTTTC | CASSYFSGANVLTF
- | TRBJ2-7 | few | TRBV3-1 | TGTGCCAGCAGCCAAGGTCGGGGCTTGAATAACGAGCAGTACTTC | CASSQGRGLNNEQYF
- | TRBJ2-2 | - | TRBV27 | TGTGCCAGTTCGGCGGGTATCTCCGGGGAGCTGTTTTTT | CASSAGISGELFF
- | TRBJ1-4 | few | TRBV11-2 | TGTGCCAGCTGCCAGGTCGGACTCCTGAATGAAAAACTGTTTTTT | CASCQVGLLNEKLFF
TRBD2 | TRBJ2-5 | few | TRBV11-2 | TGTGCCAGCAGCTTAGTCCTAGCGGGGGCGTACCAAGAGACCCAGTACTTC | CASSLVLAGAYQETQYF
- | TRBJ2-3 | few | TRBV30 | TGTGCCTGGAGTGTATCTTCAGATACGCAGTATTTT | CAWSVSSDTQYF
- | TRBJ2-7 | - | TRBV27 | TGTGCCAGCAGTTTATCGAGGCCTGGCGAGCAGTACTTC | CASSLSRPGEQYF
- | TRBJ2-7 | - | TRBV27 | TGTGCCAGCCTTTCAGGGACGGACGAGCAGTACTTC | CASLSGTDEQYF
TRBD1 | TRBJ2-3 | many | TRBV7-2 | TGTGCCAGCAGCTCATCAGGGGACAGGGTATTTGTACTTGATACGCAGTATTTT | CASSSSGDRVFVLDTQYF
TRBD2 | TRBJ2-7 | few | TRBV20-1 | TGCAGTGCCAGCGGAATCGGGACTAGCGGGCGTAGCTCCTACGAGCAGTACTTC | CSASGIGTSGRSSYEQYF
TRBD2 | TRBJ2-1 | few | TRBV6-2/TRBV6-3 | TGTGCCAGCAGTTCCTTCGGGACTAGCGCCTACAATGAGCAGTTCTTC | CASSSFGTSAYNEQFF
- | TRBJ1-2 | - | TRBV9 | TGTGCCAGCAGCGTAGCCGGTGGATTTTCGGGCTATGGCTACACCTTC | CASSVAGGFSGYGYTF
TRBD1 | TRBJ1-1 | many | TRBV5-1 | TGCGCCAGCAGCCCCGGACAGGTATTATCGAACACTGAAGCTTTCTTT | CASSPGQVLSNTEAFF
TRBD2 | TRBJ2-5 | many | TRBV7-2 | TGTGCCAGCAGCTACGACCCTAGCGGGGTGTACCAAGAGACCCAGTACTTC | CASSYDPSGVYQETQYF
- | TRBJ2-7 | - | TRBV19 | TGTACCAGTAGCGCCGACAGCCCCTACGAGCAGTACTTC | CTSSADSPYEQYF
- | TRBJ2-1 | - | TRBV5-6 | TGTGCCAGCCGACCGTCGGATTCCTACAATGAGCAGTTCTTC | CASRPSDSYNEQFF
- | TRBJ1-6 | - | TRBV3-1 | TGTGCCAGCAGCCAAGGTACAGAAAGCTATAATTCACCCCTCCACTTT | CASSQGTESYNSPLHF
TRBD1 | TRBJ2-4 | many | TRBV28 | TGTGCCAGCAGTGTGACAGGGGTAGGGGCCAAAAACATTCAGTACTTC | CASSVTGVGAKNIQYF